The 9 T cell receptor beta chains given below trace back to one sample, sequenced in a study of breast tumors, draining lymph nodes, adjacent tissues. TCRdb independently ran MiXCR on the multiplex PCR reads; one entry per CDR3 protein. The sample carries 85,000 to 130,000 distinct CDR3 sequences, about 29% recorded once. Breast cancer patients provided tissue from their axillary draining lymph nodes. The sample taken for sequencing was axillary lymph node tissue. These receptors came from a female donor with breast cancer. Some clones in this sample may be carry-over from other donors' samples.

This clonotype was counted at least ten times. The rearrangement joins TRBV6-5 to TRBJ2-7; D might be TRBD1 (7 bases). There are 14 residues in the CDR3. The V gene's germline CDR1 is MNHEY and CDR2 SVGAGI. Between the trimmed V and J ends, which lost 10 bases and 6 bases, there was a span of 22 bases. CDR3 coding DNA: TGTGCCACACGCCGACAGGGACTCATTTCCGAGCAGTACTTC. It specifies CATRRQGLISEQYF.

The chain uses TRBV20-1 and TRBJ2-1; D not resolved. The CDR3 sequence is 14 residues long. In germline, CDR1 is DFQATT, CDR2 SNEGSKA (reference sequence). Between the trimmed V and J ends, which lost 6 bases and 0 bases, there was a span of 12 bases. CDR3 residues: CSALGKSSYNEQFF. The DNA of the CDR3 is TGCAGTGCCCTGGGGAAGAGCTCCTACAATGAGCAGTTCTTC.

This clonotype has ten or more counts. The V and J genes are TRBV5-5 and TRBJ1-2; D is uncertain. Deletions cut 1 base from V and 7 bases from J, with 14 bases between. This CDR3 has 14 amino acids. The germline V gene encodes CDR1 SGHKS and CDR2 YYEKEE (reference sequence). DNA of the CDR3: TGTGCCAGCAGCTTGCTATATTCTCAGCCTGGCTACACCTTC. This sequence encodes CASSLLYSQPGYTF.

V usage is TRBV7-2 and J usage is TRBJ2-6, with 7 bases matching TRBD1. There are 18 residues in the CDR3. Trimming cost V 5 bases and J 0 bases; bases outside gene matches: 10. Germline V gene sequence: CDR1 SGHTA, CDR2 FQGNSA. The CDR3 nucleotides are TGTGCCAGCAGCACTCAGACAGGGCTAAGCTCTGGGGCCAACGTCCTGACTTTC. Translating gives CASSTQTGLSSGANVLTF.

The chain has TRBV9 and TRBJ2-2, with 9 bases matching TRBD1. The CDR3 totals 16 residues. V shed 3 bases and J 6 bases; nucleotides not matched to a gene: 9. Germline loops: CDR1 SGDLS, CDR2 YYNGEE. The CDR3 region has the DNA TGTGCCAGCAGCGAGTGGGGACAGGGTGTGTCCGGGGAGCTGTTTTTT. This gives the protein CASSEWGQGVSGELFF.

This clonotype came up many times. In nucleotides, the CDR3 is TGTGCTAGTGGTTTCCCCCTCCCGGGACAGGGGTTTTACGAGCAGTACTTC. It specifies CASGFPLPGQGFYEQYF. The chain recombines TRBV12-5 with TRBJ2-7, with TRBD1 identical over 10 bases. This CDR3 is built from 17 residues. Germline V gene data show CDR1 as LGHNT and CDR2 as FRNRAP. Germline trimming cut 3 bases from V and 4 bases from J; bases unmatched to any gene: 12.

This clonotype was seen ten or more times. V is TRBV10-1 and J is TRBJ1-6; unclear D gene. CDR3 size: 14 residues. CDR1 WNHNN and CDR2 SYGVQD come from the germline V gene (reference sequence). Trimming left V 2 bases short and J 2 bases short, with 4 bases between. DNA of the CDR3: TGCGCCAGCAGTGAGGGGACCTATAATTCACCCCTCCACTTT. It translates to CASSEGTYNSPLHF.

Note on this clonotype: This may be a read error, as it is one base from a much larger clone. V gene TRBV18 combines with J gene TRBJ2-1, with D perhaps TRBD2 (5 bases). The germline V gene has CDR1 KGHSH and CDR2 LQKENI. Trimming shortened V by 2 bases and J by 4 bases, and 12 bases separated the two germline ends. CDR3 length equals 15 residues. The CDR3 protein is CASSPGRERYNEQFF. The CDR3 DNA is TGTGCCAGCTCACCAGGACGGGAAAGATACAATGAGCAGTTCTTC. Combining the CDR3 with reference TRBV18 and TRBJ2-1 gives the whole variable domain NAGVMQNPRHLVRRRGQEARLRCSPMKGHSHVYWYRQLPEEGLKFMVYLQKENIIDESGMPKERFSAEFPKEGPSILRIQQVVRGDSAAYFCASSPGRERYNEQFFGPGTRLTVL.

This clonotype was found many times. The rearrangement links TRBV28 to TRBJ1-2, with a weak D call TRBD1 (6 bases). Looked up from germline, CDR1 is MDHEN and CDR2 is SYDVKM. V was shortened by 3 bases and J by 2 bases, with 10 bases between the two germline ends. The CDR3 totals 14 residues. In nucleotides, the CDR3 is TGTGCCAGCAGTTTGGGGGGCGGGAACTATGGCTACACCTTC. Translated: CASSLGGGNYGYTF.